This T cell receptor beta chain was recorded in a study of neurological immune-mediated disorders. TCRdb itself ran the 5' RACE reads through MiXCR, one entry per CDR3 protein. The profile shows some 60,000 distinct CDR3 sequences, over 8.5% of them singletons. The germline CDR1 and CDR2 sequences are SGHRS and YFSETQ. Deletions cut 4 bases from V and 2 bases from J, with 6 bases between. The CDR3 spans 12 residues. This clonotype was recorded many times. Time point meaning: longitudinal time-point 1 (baseline). PBMCs numbering 2 million and stored at -80 C yielded the unsorted libraries. The origin of this receptor is a male donor with HTLV-1-associated myelopathy (HAM/TSP). The chain is built from TRBV5-1 and TRBJ2-5; no firm D call. The sample consisted of PBMCs. Here the CDR3 DNA reads TGCGCCAGCAGCGGGGATCAAGAGACCCAGTACTTC. Translating gives CASSGDQETQYF.